This TCR beta chain appears in the sequencing data of a study of preoperative IRX-2 immunotherapy in early breast cancer. TCRdb's table, derived via immunoSEQ multiplex PCR, lists solely in-frame clones and lacks some. The sample consists of roughly 45,000 clones, just under 95% of them appearing once. The treatment denotes: preoperative locoregional IRX-2 cytokine immunotherapy. Patients received preoperative, locoregional IRX-2 cytokine immunotherapy in a phase Ib study. Germline V gene sequence: CDR1 SGDLS, CDR2 YYNGEE. V gave up 4 bases and J gave up 4 bases, with 9 bases separating them. The CDR3 loop spans 12 amino acids.

The rearrangement joins TRBV9 to TRBJ2-7; D unclear. Sequenced here: tumor tissue, sampled after IRX-2 immunotherapy. The sequence derives from a human donor with breast cancer. CDR3 protein: CASSFDGYEQYF. Written as DNA, the CDR3 is TGTGCCAGCAGCTTTGACGGTTACGAGCAGTACTTC.